This T cell receptor (beta chain) originates from a study of T cells after yellow fever vaccination. There are 12 residues in the CDR3. V was pared by 10 bases and J by 8 bases, with 15 bases between. CDR1 MNHEY and CDR2 SMNVEV come from the germline V gene (reference sequence). This clonotype came up many times. Its antigen is currently unknown. Study-wide results and limits: After the booster, 96% of CD4 and more than 75% of CD8 primary-response clones were re-detected.

Generation of TCR cDNA used 5'RACE template switching (which added a universal primer site and UMIs). MiXCR, applied by TCRdb to the 5' RACE reads, yields one record per CDR3 protein. The sample holds about 340,000 distinct CDR3 sequences, almost 4% seen once. The chain carries TRBV27 and TRBJ2-1; D is perhaps TRBD1 or TRBD2 (5 bases each). The sequencing used PBMCs, collected 5 days after the yellow fever booster vaccination. The sequence derives from a man younger than 35 who received the YFV17D yellow fever vaccine. In nucleotides, the CDR3 is TGTGCCATCCAGGGAGATAACGATGAGCAGTTCTTC. Translating it yields CAIQGDNDEQFF.